This T cell receptor (beta chain) was profiled in a study of blood T cells in healthy people across ages. Peripheral blood, ten milliliters per donor, was collected. Findings and limits, study-wide: It was held that the diversity estimates obtained from one million T cells were underestimates. Unknown donor CMV status possibly confounded expanded clonotype changes.

Concerning this clonotype: Its cognate antigen is unknown.

The V end was cut by 7 bases, the J end by 2 bases, with 12 bases between. CDR1 is SQVTM, CDR2 ANQGSEA, per germline. This CDR3 contains 12 residues. Primed by a sample-barcoded 5' primer and a J-beta primer mix, a second PCR proceeded for about 6 to 12 cycles. Each sample provided no less than 2.5 million CDR3-containing paired-end reads. In TCRdb, the 5' RACE reads were re-called with MiXCR into one record per CDR3 protein. The data show roughly 700,000 distinct CDR3 sequences, roughly 32% seen once. This chain uses TRBV29-1 with TRBJ2-7, with D perhaps TRBD1 (5 bases). This receptor was taken from a woman at least 80 years old in good health. The material sequenced was blood. CDR3 sequence reads: CSAAGFTYEQYF. In DNA form, the CDR3 reads TGCAGCGCCGCAGGGTTTACCTACGAGCAGTACTTC.